This is a list of T cell receptor beta chains from one sample in a study of T cell changes during pregnancy in multiple sclerosis. The data were produced by immunoSEQ multiplex PCR, yet TCRdb's version contains in-frame clones alone and is incomplete. The profile covers around 60,000 clones, with more than 80% appearing a single time and roughly 0.48% taken by the ten largest. Sample: CD4+ T cells from peripheral blood mononuclear cells, taken after pregnancy. The receptors were gathered from a female donor in good health, enrolled as a control in a pregnancy study. The CDR3 runs from the conserved cysteine through the conserved F or W. A D gene is named only where the DNA matches it firmly. Clone size is stated in some rows and not others, as once, few, many or a class when expanded.

>TRBJ2-5|.|.|TRBV2
TGTGCCAGCAGTTCCGGGTCACCACCGGAGACCCAGTACTTC
CASSSGSPPETQYF
>TRBJ1-2|.|.|TRBV6-5
TGTGCCAGCAGTTACGACACCTTGTATGGCTACACCTTC
CASSYDTLYGYTF
>TRBJ1-1|.|.|TRBV7-2
TGTGCCAGCAGCTTCGTTATGAACACTGAAGCTTTCTTT
CASSFVMNTEAFF
>TRBJ2-3|.|.|TRBV4-1
TGCGCCAGCAGCCAAGGAGGGAGGGGGTCAGATACGCAGTATTTT
CASSQGGRGSDTQYF
>TRBJ1-3|.|.|TRBV15
TGTGCCACCAGCACCCCCCCGGGTACCATATATTTT
CATSTPPGTIYF
>TRBJ2-7|.|.|TRBV19
TGTGCCAGTAGTACTCCGTCGTATCCCGGCGAGCAGTACTTC
CASSTPSYPGEQYF
>TRBJ2-7|.|.|TRBV5-1
TGCGCCAGCAGCTTGGCAGGGTTTCCGACCACCTACGAGCAGTACTTC
CASSLAGFPTTYEQYF
>TRBJ1-6|.|.|TRBV11-3
TGTGCCAGCAGCTTGTCGAGCTCCTATAATTCACCCCTCCACTTT
CASSLSSSYNSPLHF
>TRBJ2-3|.|.|TRBV7-2
TGTGCCAGCAGCTTGGGACACAACACAGATACGCAGTATTTT
CASSLGHNTDTQYF
>TRBJ1-6|.|.|TRBV15
TGTGCCACTGCAGGGGACTATAATTCACCCCTCCACTTT
CATAGDYNSPLHF
>TRBJ1-5|few|.|TRBV10-3
TGTGCCATCAGACTTCCCCAGCATTTT
CAIRLPQHF
>TRBJ2-1|.|TRBD2|TRBV5-6
TGTGCCAGCAGCTATGACTACGCGGGGGACCCCTACAATGAGCAGTTCTTC
CASSYDYAGDPYNEQFF
>TRBJ1-1|once|TRBD1|TRBV2
TGTGCCAGCAGGGGGGACAGTTATTTTTACGCCTTTGCGAACACTGAAGCTTTCTTT
CASRGDSYFYAFANTEAFF
>TRBJ2-5|.|.|TRBV5-1
TGCGCCAGCAGCAGCGGACCGCAAGAGACCCAGTACTTC
CASSSGPQETQYF
>TRBJ2-7|.|TRBD1|TRBV6-5
TGTGCCAGCAGTAGGGACAGGGGGCTTTCCGAGCAGTACTTC
CASSRDRGLSEQYF
>TRBJ2-1|.|.|TRBV6-5
TGTGCCAGCAGAACGGGACCCGCGGGGTTCAATGAGCAGTTCTTC
CASRTGPAGFNEQFF
>TRBJ1-3|.|.|TRBV6-1
TGTGCCAGCAGTGAACAGGGAACATTCTCTGGAAACACCATATATTTT
CASSEQGTFSGNTIYF
>TRBJ2-1|.|TRBD1|TRBV6-1
TGTGCCACCATACCCCGTTGGACAGGATACAATGAGCAGTTCTTC
CATIPRWTGYNEQFF
>TRBJ2-5|few|.|TRBV15
TGTGCCACCAGCATTGAGGACCAAGAGACCCAGTACTTC
CATSIEDQETQYF
>TRBJ2-7|.|TRBD1|TRBV7-9
TGTGCCAGCAGCGTCGGGGACAGGGAAGTCGACGAGCAGTACTTC
CASSVGDREVDEQYF
>TRBJ1-3|.|TRBD1|TRBV19
TGTGCCAGTAGTATAGCAGGGGGCGCTTCTGGAAACACCATATATTTT
CASSIAGGASGNTIYF
>TRBJ2-5|.|TRBD1|TRBV11-2
TGTGCCACCGGACCGACAGGGGGCTTCCAAGAGACCCAGTACTTC
CATGPTGGFQETQYF
>TRBJ2-3|.|TRBD2|TRBV9
TGTGCCAGCAGCCCCCTAGCGGGTACTAGCACAGATACGCAGTATTTT
CASSPLAGTSTDTQYF
>TRBJ1-2|.|.|TRBV13
TGTGCCAGCAGCTTAGAGGGGGGGGCCTATGGCTACACCTTC
CASSLEGGAYGYTF
>TRBJ1-5|.|.|TRBV18
TGTGCCAGCTCACCGAGGGACGGAGGGGGCAATCAGCCCCAGCATTTT
CASSPRDGGGNQPQHF
>TRBJ2-5|.|.|TRBV4-1
TGCGCCAGCTCCCCAGGGACACCTCAAGAGACCCAGTACTTC
CASSPGTPQETQYF
>TRBJ2-7|.|.|TRBV4-3
TGCGCCAGCAGCCAAGACTTAAGTCATTTGGCAGGAGGCTACGAGCAGTACTTC
CASSQDLSHLAGGYEQYF
>TRBJ1-6|.|TRBD1|TRBV7-2
TGTGCCAGCAGCAGAGGGACAGGGGAAACTTCACCCCTCCACTTT
CASSRGTGETSPLHF
>TRBJ1-2|.|.|TRBV19
TGTGCCAGTAGTATAGGGGCAGGGGTAGGCTACACCTTC
CASSIGAGVGYTF
>TRBJ2-7|.|.|TRBV28
TGTGCCAGCAGTTTACCCCCGGACAGTTCCTACGAGCAGTACTTC
CASSLPPDSSYEQYF
>TRBJ1-2|.|TRBD1|TRBV2
TGTGCCAGCAGCACCGACAGGGGTAGGGATGGCTACACCTTC
CASSTDRGRDGYTF
>TRBJ2-2|once|.|TRBV2
TGTGCCAGCAGTCCCCGGCCCCAGGGGAACACCGGGGAGCTGTTTTTT
CASSPRPQGNTGELFF
>TRBJ2-7|.|TRBD1|TRBV19
TGTGCCAGTAGCCAACAGGGGAGTATCGAGCAGTACTTC
CASSQQGSIEQYF
>TRBJ1-5|.|TRBD1|TRBV4-2
TGTGCCAGCAGCCTTGGACAGGATTATAGCAATCAGCCCCAGCATTTT
CASSLGQDYSNQPQHF
>TRBJ1-2|.|TRBD1|TRBV5-1
TGCGCCAGCAGCTTTTCCGGACAGGGGTCGAGGGATGGCTACACCTTC
CASSFSGQGSRDGYTF
>TRBJ2-5|.|TRBD2|TRBV5-6
TGTGCCAGCAGCTTGAGAGGACTAGGGACAGAGACCCAGTACTTC
CASSLRGLGTETQYF
>TRBJ2-7|.|.|TRBV19
TGTGCCAGTAGCCGAGACTGGTCCTCCTACGAGCAGTACTTC
CASSRDWSSYEQYF
>TRBJ2-1|.|.|TRBV7-8
TGTGCCAGCAGCTTAGAAGGCGAAGGGGCCTTCTACAATGAGCAGTTCTTC
CASSLEGEGAFYNEQFF
>TRBJ2-5|.|TRBD2|TRBV5-6
TGTGCCAGCAGCTTGGCGGGGGGGCGAGAGACCCAGTACTTC
CASSLAGGRETQYF
>TRBJ2-6|.|TRBD2|TRBV9
TGTGCCAGCAGCCCCCGGGGGGATACTGGGGCCAACGTCCTGACTTTC
CASSPRGDTGANVLTF
>TRBJ2-7|.|.|TRBV5-4
TGTGCCAGCAGCTTAGGGGGTACCTACGAGCAGTACTTC
CASSLGGTYEQYF
>TRBJ2-1|.|.|TRBV6-7
TGTGCCAGCAGTTCGGGACTCTCCTACTTTCCAGAGCAGTTCTTC
CASSSGLSYFPEQFF
>TRBJ1-4|.|.|TRBV21-1
TGTGCCAGCAGCAAAAGGGGGCCGTTGACCCCTAATGAAAAACTGTTTTTT
CASSKRGPLTPNEKLFF
>TRBJ1-5|.|.|TRBV6-1
TGTGCCAGCACCGCCCGGGTCGGGCCCCAGCATTTT
CASTARVGPQHF
>TRBJ1-1|.|TRBD1|TRBV19
TGTGCCAGTAGTACACTCGGACAGGGGGACACTGAAGCTTTCTTT
CASSTLGQGDTEAFF
>TRBJ2-5|.|.|TRBV20-1
TGCAGTGCTCAAGCCGAGACCCAGTACTTC
CSAQAETQYF
>TRBJ1-4|.|.|TRBV5-1
TGCGCCAGCAGCTCGCAAAGCCTAAATGAAAAACTGTTTTTT
CASSSQSLNEKLFF
>TRBJ2-7|.|TRBD2|TRBV11-2
TGTGCCAGCAGCTTAGTCGGACTAGCGAGCCAAACGACCCTCCACGAGCAGTACTTC
CASSLVGLASQTTLHEQYF
>TRBJ1-1|.|.|TRBV7-9
TGTGCCAGCAGCTTGAGGGAAGCAGCCAAACCGAACACTGAAGCTTTCTTT
CASSLREAAKPNTEAFF
>TRBJ1-4|.|.|TRBV11-1
TGTGCCAGCACGACAGGTGCCCTAAACGAAAAACTGTTTTTT
CASTTGALNEKLFF
>TRBJ1-1|.|.|TRBV6-1
TGTGCCAGCAGTGAAGAGGCAGGTCCGAACACTGAAGCTTTCTTT
CASSEEAGPNTEAFF
>TRBJ2-2|.|.|TRBV7-6
TGTGCCAGCAGCTTAGAAGGAGCCGGGGAGCTGTTTTTT
CASSLEGAGELFF
>TRBJ2-7|.|.|TRBV6-1
TGTGCCAGCAGTGACGGGCAGGGCTACGAGCAGTACTTC
CASSDGQGYEQYF
>TRBJ2-2|once|.|TRBV10-1
TGCGCCAGCAACCCTGACAGAATCACGGACACCGGGGAGCTGTTTTTT
CASNPDRITDTGELFF
>TRBJ1-1|.|.|TRBV7-2
TGTGCCAGCAGCTTAGCGCCGACCATGCGAGCGGGTGAAGCTTTCTTT
CASSLAPTMRAGEAFF